The source of this T cell receptor (beta chain) is a study of vaccination effects on CD4 cells after COVID-19. Antigen-specific CD4+ T cells were expanded (with viral peptide pools) by the ViraFEST assay ahead of sequencing. With roughly nine days of culture completed, CD4+ T cells were isolated. The study found no prior SARS-CoV-2 infection in the vaccine recipients, who tested negative for nucleocapsid antibodies. Repertoires were generated with immunoSEQ multiplex PCR, while TCRdb's copy carries only in-frame clones and drops some. Of approximately 28,000 clones detected, around 75% appear once; the ten largest clones hold approximately 21%. The CDR3 has 17 amino acids. Turning to this clone: The target antigen is unknown.

The TCR sequence derives from a human donor who received a COVID-19 vaccine. The specimen was CD4+ T cells from PBMCs cultured with HCoV-NL63 spike peptides, collected before COVID-19 vaccination. The gene calls are TRBV21-1 and TRBJ1-1. TRBV21-1 is a documented pseudogene. The DNA of the CDR3 is TGTGCCAGCAGCAAAAAGGGGGGGCGGCAGACAAACACTGAAGCTTTCTTT. Its translation is CASSKKGGRQTNTEAFF.